This T cell receptor beta chain was recorded in a study of shared clonotypes between healthy human individuals. To note about this clone: Its antigen remains unknown.

Study findings and constraints: Represented diversity (both genetic and exposure-history) was limited by the small number of donors.

Assay: immunoSEQ multiplex PCR; the TCRdb copy retains only in-frame clones and omits some. The table records fewer than 650,000 clones, around 76% of them present only once. The sample was PBMCs. This clonotype was sampled from a woman in her forties in good health. Some clones in this sample may be carry-over from other donors' samples.

The DNA of the CDR3 is TGCGCCAGCAGCCACGCAGACAGGGGAGCTAATGAAAAACTGTTTTTT. Residues: CASSHADRGANEKLFF. This chain joins TRBV4-1 and TRBJ1-4; TRBD1 matches at 8 bases. This CDR3 is built from 16 residues. The V segment lost 3 bases and the J segment 3 bases; nucleotides outside the gene matches: 6. Germline V lookup: CDR1 MGHRA, CDR2 YSYEKL.